Given below is one T cell receptor beta chain in context. An end of the junction does not agree with germline; a read error may underlie this. MiXCR, run by TCRdb on the 5' RACE reads, gives a single entry per CDR3 protein. The data show 60,000 to 65,000 distinct CDR3 sequences, with 25% to 35% seen just once and around 2% held by the top ten. Germline CDR1 reads SGHRS; CDR2 reads YFSETQ. This CDR3 region has 14 residues. The TCR was taken from a female donor with breast cancer. Material: tumor-infiltrating naive CD4+ T cells sorted from the breast tumor. Subset in this sample: naive CD4+ T cells, CD4+CD45RA+CD25-. This chain connects TRBV5-1 to TRBJ2-3; D unclear. CDR3 bases: TGCACCAGCAGCTTGGAGTCATCCGGAGATACGCAGTATTTT. It encodes CTSSLESSGDTQYF.